These T cell receptor beta chains were read from a single sample in a study of T cell repertoires in cytomegalovirus infection. These receptors have no identified antigens. TCRdb re-analysed the reads in MiXCR, keeping a single row per CDR3 protein. The table has a few hundred thousand distinct CDR3 sequences, around a quarter seen once. The input for sequencing was cultured PBMCs, taken from culture after CMV antigen stimulation. The source is a human donor in good health (CMV status not recorded). Some clones in this sample may be carry-over from other donors' samples. Each CDR3 is given with its conserved first and last residue. A D gene is named only where the DNA matches it firmly.

>TRBJ2-3|TRBV7-2|.
CASSLGDTDTQYF
>TRBJ2-5|TRBV11-2|TRBD2
CASSGGTSGQGETQYF
>TRBJ2-6|TRBV7-2|.
CASSSTGISGANVLTF
>TRBJ2-1|TRBV19|TRBD1
CASQQGLGYNEQFF
>TRBJ1-1|TRBV2|.
CASSGQYMNTEAFF
>TRBJ1-1|TRBV7-2|.
CASSRRGALNTEAFF
>TRBJ2-3|TRBV2|.
CASSVLWAGTDTQYF
>TRBJ2-3|TRBV7-2|.
CASSPNPPPDTQYF
>TRBJ2-1|TRBV7-2|TRBD2
CASSTSGGAHNEQFF
>TRBJ1-1|TRBV7-9|.
CASSERPVEAFF
>TRBJ2-7|TRBV30|.
CAWSPDSVTTMQYF
>TRBJ2-2|TRBV2|TRBD2
CASRGPGLAGGTAGELFF
>TRBJ2-7|TRBV6-2/TRBV6-3|TRBD2
CATGLAGVYEQYF
>TRBJ1-3|TRBV7-9|.
CASSLKPGGHPGNTIYF
>TRBJ2-1|TRBV7-9|TRBD2
CASSPYRRTSGRVYNEQFF
>TRBJ2-1|TRBV11-2|.
CASSFSRGPYNEQFF
>TRBJ2-3|TRBV9|TRBD2
CASSVQAGDPTDTQYF
>TRBJ2-3|TRBV7-2|.
CASSLDGAAVYF
>TRBJ2-2|TRBV6-2/TRBV6-3|TRBD2
CASSYIMGLAGAVGELFF
>TRBJ1-1|TRBV6-2/TRBV6-3|.
CASSFSSGAGGLNTEAFF
>TRBJ1-2|TRBV28|TRBD1
CASRMPGQGAYGYTF
>TRBJ2-1|TRBV12-3/TRBV12-4|.
CARDCWVYNEQFF
>TRBJ1-5|TRBV6-2/TRBV6-3|.
CASRKNSNQPQHF
>TRBJ2-3|TRBV11-3|TRBD2
CASSPLPVGLAVTDTQYF
>TRBJ2-1|TRBV20-1|.
CSAQSQPDPNEQFF
>TRBJ2-2|TRBV27|TRBD1
CASRGTVVGELFF
>TRBJ2-1|TRBV6-8|.
CASSTARGYNEQFF
>TRBJ1-5|TRBV4-1|.
CASSQRATAKGNQPQHF
>TRBJ1-1|TRBV19|TRBD1
CASSIPEGGQAGWDTEAFF
>TRBJ1-2|TRBV19|TRBD1
CASKKTGVNYGYTF
>TRBJ2-7|TRBV28|.
CASRSSSTYYEQYF
>TRBJ2-3|TRBV29-1|TRBD1
CSATSTGGRRDTQYF
>TRBJ2-3|TRBV11-2|.
CASSFMSGGGDTQYF
>TRBJ1-5|TRBV7-9|.
CASSDLLDGSYNQPQHF
>TRBJ2-1|TRBV11-3|TRBD2
CASSLGASGRAYNEQFF
>TRBJ2-2|TRBV6-2/TRBV6-3|.
CASSPQLAVGELFF
>TRBJ2-5|TRBV7-2|.
CASSDRETQYF
>TRBJ2-5|TRBV7-9|.
CASSSPGGDTYQETQYF
>TRBJ2-4|TRBV15|.
CATSRVPGSVKNIQYF
>TRBJ2-1|TRBV28|TRBD2
CASSQLRTSGSYNEQFF
>TRBJ2-3|TRBV7-2|.
CASSLARVSSTDTQYF
>TRBJ2-7|TRBV7-2|TRBD2
CASSLVGVRLSGGNYEQYF
>TRBJ1-1|TRBV4-2|TRBD1
CASSQAGQGPGEAFF
>TRBJ2-1|TRBV7-2|TRBD2
CASSLLGEGLSEQFF
>TRBJ2-1|TRBV7-6|TRBD1
CASSLGQGDNEQFF
>TRBJ1-1|TRBV28|.
CASSRTQEAFF
>TRBJ2-3|TRBV20-1|TRBD2
CSARGLGLAGTDTQYF
>TRBJ2-7|TRBV29-1|TRBD2
CSVYLAGGSSGEQYF
>TRBJ2-5|TRBV4-2|TRBD2
CASSQDLAGEETQYF
>TRBJ2-7|TRBV27|.
CASSLQGGGYEQYF
>TRBJ1-1|TRBV19|.
CASSVIQLNTEAFF
>TRBJ2-3|TRBV6-1|.
CASSQPGPLAHADTQYF
>TRBJ2-5|TRBV20-1|TRBD2
CSARGTSGGETQYF
>TRBJ2-3|TRBV20-1|.
CSARYSGTYSSTDTQYF